Detailed here is one T cell receptor (beta chain). What it binds is unknown. Sequencing used immunoSEQ multiplex PCR; TCRdb keeps in-frame clones, though not all of them. The sample consists of around 110,000 clones, over 80% of them appearing once. These data come from a study of graft-versus-host responses after intestinal transplantation. Looking at the study overall: Every recipient underwent anti-thymocyte globulin induction, then tacrolimus and steroids for roughly three years. Whole-study findings and limits: GvH clonotypes were identified within recipient marrow, with a subset emerging first in ileum or blood. Elevated graft-versus-host to host-versus-graft clonal ratios in allografts were recorded for patients with graft-donor T cell macrochimerism.

Trimming stripped 4 bases from V and 5 bases from J, with 8 bases between. The germline V gene encodes CDR1 SGHDN and CDR2 FVKESK. This CDR3 has 12 amino acids. The sample consisted of unstimulated CD4+ T cells sorted from spleen or lymph node cells, taken before transplant. The origin of this receptor is a human donor who was the organ donor for an intestinal transplant. This sequence joins TRBV14 and TRBJ1-2; D might be TRBD1 (6 bases). The chain's CDR3 is CASSRTEYGYTF. CDR3 nucleotides: TGTGCCAGCAGCCGGACAGAGTATGGCTACACCTTC.